The sequence of this T cell receptor (beta chain) was determined in a study of T cells of healthy individuals. Trimming took 5 bases from V and 3 from J; bases not matched to a gene: 21. The CDR3 is 21 amino acids. The germline gives CDR1 MDHEN, CDR2 SYDVKM. TCRdb independently ran MiXCR on the 5' RACE reads; one entry per CDR3 protein. This sample carries around 98,000 distinct CDR3 sequences, 17% of them seen once, and the ten largest clones take more than 5.5%. This clonotype has at least ten counts. The chain employs TRBV28 and TRBJ2-4, with TRBD2 identical over 11 bases. The receptor was isolated from a human donor in good health. CDR3 sequence reads: CASSPTLPGLADELDKNIQYF. CDR3 in DNA: TGTGCCAGCAGTCCAACACTTCCGGGACTAGCGGACGAACTGGACAAAAACATTCAGTACTTC.